The 24 T cell receptor beta chains presented below share a single source sample, sequenced in a study of blood T cell repertoires in COVID-19. Profiled with immunoSEQ multiplex PCR; TCRdb holds only in-frame clones, not every one. The table lists about 270,000 clones, around 90% of them singletons, with 2.8% in the top ten. Material for sequencing was PBMCs or T cells enriched from blood (not recorded which). The receptor set was obtained from a man aged 40-49 years who had been exposed to COVID-19.

The rearrangement links TRBV10-1 to TRBJ1-1; maybe TRBD1 (6 bases). Trimming pared 4 bases from V and 1 base from J, leaving 7 bases between. There are 13 residues in the CDR3. Germline V lookup: CDR1 WNHNN, CDR2 SYGVQD (reference sequence). CDR3 bases: TGCGCCAGCAGTGGGGGACAGAACACTGAAGCTTTCTTT. Protein product: CASSGGQNTEAFF.

This clone was observed a single time. The chain uses TRBV7-2 and TRBJ2-7, with 9 bases identical to TRBD2. The CDR3 runs to 15 residues. Germline trimming cut 3 bases from V and 0 bases from J; bases unmatched to any gene: 3. CDR1 and CDR2 (germline): SGHTA, FQGNSA. CDR3 DNA: TGTGCCAGCAGCTTTCTAGCGGGAAGCTCCTACGAGCAGTACTTC. Amino acid sequence: CASSFLAGSSYEQYF.

The chain has TRBV4-1 and TRBJ1-3; tentatively, D is TRBD1 (6 bases). Trimming stripped 5 bases from V and 4 bases from J, with 15 bases between. The CDR3 runs to 15 residues. Germline CDR1 reads MGHRA; CDR2 reads YSYEKL. CDR3 sequence reads: CASSVNRVSGNTIYF. The DNA of the CDR3 is TGCGCCAGCAGCGTCAACAGGGTATCAGGAAACACCATATATTTT.

The chain is built from TRBV9 and TRBJ2-2; TRBD2 agrees at 10 bases. The V segment lost 2 bases and the J segment 7 bases; nucleotides outside the gene matches: 8. CDR1 SGDLS and CDR2 YYNGEE come from the germline V gene. The CDR3 spans 16 residues. CDR3 in amino acids: CASSVSSGRDHGELFF. The CDR3 region has the DNA TGTGCCAGCAGCGTCTCCAGCGGGAGGGATCACGGGGAGCTGTTTTTT. Full variable domain (rest looked up from reference TRBV9 and TRBJ2-2): DSGVTQTPKHLITATGQRVTLRCSPRSGDLSVYWYQQSLDQGLQFLIQYYNGEERAKGNILERFSAQQFPDLHSELNLSSLELGDSALYFCASSVSSGRDHGELFFGEGSRLTVL.

The V and J genes are TRBV11-2 and TRBJ1-1, with D unclear. The V gene lost 0 bases and the J gene lost 4 bases, with 12 bases spanning the gap. Germline V gene sequence: CDR1 SGHAT, CDR2 FQNNGV. The CDR3 loop spans 15 amino acids. CDR3 loop: CASSLDRDWGTEAFF. The CDR3 bases are TGTGCCAGCAGCTTAGATCGGGATTGGGGCACTGAAGCTTTCTTT. The variable domain in full, with the rest retrieved from reference TRBV11-2 and TRBJ1-1, is EAGVAQSPRYKIIEKRQSVAFWCNPISGHATLYWYQQILGQGPKLLIQFQNNGVVDDSQLPKDRFSAERLKGVDSTLKIQPAKLEDSAVYLCASSLDRDWGTEAFFGQGTRLTVV.

This chain joins TRBV27 and TRBJ2-7; D may be TRBD2 (5 bases). V lost 8 bases, J lost 5 bases, and 10 bases lay in between. Germline values: CDR1 MNHEY, CDR2 SMNVEV (reference sequence). The CDR3 loop spans 11 amino acids. As DNA, the CDR3 is TGTGCCAGCCGCGGACTTCACGAGCAGTACTTC. This sequence encodes CASRGLHEQYF.

The chain couples TRBV10-3 to TRBJ2-1, with 7 bases aligning to TRBD1. Germline CDR1 and CDR2: ENHRY and SYGVKD. V lost 6 bases to trimming and J lost 0 bases; unmatched junction nucleotides: 5. This CDR3 spans 15 amino acids. The CDR3 here is CAIREGQSSYNEQFF. The DNA for the CDR3 is TGTGCCATCAGAGAGGGACAGAGCTCCTACAATGAGCAGTTCTTC.

This clone was detected only once. This sequence joins TRBV7-3 and TRBJ2-1; 7 bases align to TRBD2. Trimming cost V 4 bases and J 6 bases; bases outside gene matches: 12. Germline lookup yields CDR1 SGHTA and CDR2 FQGTGA. This CDR3 has 16 residues. CDR3 sequence: CASSSSLAAGLNEQFF. CDR3 in DNA: TGTGCCAGCAGCTCATCCCTAGCGGCGGGGCTCAATGAGCAGTTCTTC.

This chain joins TRBV6-4 and TRBJ1-2, with D perhaps TRBD1 (5 bases). The CDR3 consists of 13 residues. V shed 5 bases and J shed 6 bases, with 13 bases lying between them. Germline CDR1 and CDR2: MRHNA and SNTAGT. The CDR3 is CASSRWGGDGYTF. The CDR3 DNA follows: TGTGCCAGCAGTCGTTGGGGAGGGGATGGCTACACCTTC.

V usage is TRBV11-2 and J usage is TRBJ2-5, with 9 bases lining up with TRBD2. The CDR3 runs 16 residues. The V gene's germline CDR1 is SGHAT and CDR2 FQNNGV. V lost 1 base and J lost 4; bases outside the gene matches: 7. CDR3 sequence reads: CASSLVGGRAGETQYF. The CDR3 nucleotides read TGTGCCAGCAGCTTAGTTGGCGGGAGGGCCGGAGAGACCCAGTACTTC.

The chain combines TRBV3-1 (or the pseudogene TRBV3-2) with TRBJ2-1; 11 bases align to TRBD2. This CDR3 spans 18 amino acids. Looked up from germline, CDR1 is LGHDT and CDR2 is YNNKEL (reference sequence). Germline trimming cut 3 bases from V and 3 bases from J; bases unmatched to any gene: 10. The CDR3 loop is CASSQAFPGLADYNEQFF. The CDR3 bases are TGTGCCAGCAGCCAGGCGTTTCCGGGACTAGCGGACTACAATGAGCAGTTCTTC.

J is TRBJ2-6 and V is TRBV7-9; 7 positions match TRBD1. V gave up 3 bases and J gave up 1 base; unmatched junction bases: 6. Looked up from germline, CDR1 is SEHNR and CDR2 is FQNEAQ (reference sequence). This CDR3 has 17 residues. The CDR3 DNA sequence: TGTGCCAGCAGCTTTGGGAACAGGGGATCTGGGGCCAACGTCCTGACTTTC. Translation gives CASSFGNRGSGANVLTF.

The chain combines TRBV18 with TRBJ1-2; 12 bases are a match to TRBD1. The V segment lost 4 bases and the J segment 4 bases; nucleotides outside the gene matches: 10. This CDR3 is 17 amino acids long. Germline assignment: CDR1 KGHSH and CDR2 LQKENI. The CDR3 region is CASSRTGTGGVGYGYTF. Written as DNA, the CDR3 is TGTGCCAGCTCACGGACCGGGACAGGGGGCGTCGGCTATGGCTACACCTTC.

The rearrangement joins TRBV28 to TRBJ1-2; 9 nucleotides align to TRBD1. Germline V gene data show CDR1 as MDHEN and CDR2 as SYDVKM. V trimming: 5 bases; J trimming: 7 bases; junction bases outside the gene matches: 8. The CDR3 is made up of 14 amino acids. The CDR3 here is CASSPLDRGIGYTF. In DNA, the CDR3 is TGTGCCAGCAGTCCCTTAGACAGGGGGATTGGCTACACCTTC.

This chain connects TRBV3-1 (or the pseudogene TRBV3-2) to TRBJ2-4, with TRBD1 as a possible D gene (6 bases). The CDR3 is 13 amino acids. Germline V gene sequence: CDR1 LGHDT, CDR2 YNNKEL (reference sequence). V gave up 7 bases and J gave up 6 bases, with 13 bases separating them. In DNA, the CDR3 is TGTGCCAGCACCGATTCGGACAGAAACATTCAGTACTTC. The encoded protein is CASTDSDRNIQYF.

This chain uses TRBV4-3 with TRBJ2-2; no reliable D call. The germline gives CDR1 LGHNA, CDR2 YSLEER. Trimming removed 1 base at V and 5 bases at J, with 5 bases between. The CDR3 has 13 amino acids. CDR3 residues: CASSQVRTGELFF. Here the CDR3 DNA reads TGCGCCAGCAGCCAAGTGAGGACCGGGGAGCTGTTTTTT.

V and J are TRBV7-9 and TRBJ1-3; no clear D. Germline CDR1 and CDR2: SEHNR and FQNEAQ (reference sequence). The V and J ends lost 4 bases and 3 bases respectively, with 7 bases between them. CDR3 length: 13 amino acids. CDR3 sequence reads: CASSSPDGNTIYF. The CDR3, as DNA: TGTGCCAGCAGCTCGCCAGATGGAAACACCATATATTTT.

The V and J genes are TRBV12-3 or TRBV12-4 and TRBJ2-1, with 10 bases lining up with TRBD1. With V trimmed by 4 bases and J by 6 bases, 0 bases remained unmatched. The CDR3 length is 13 residues. The CDR3 spells CASSWTGGNEQFF. DNA for the CDR3: TGTGCCAGCAGTTGGACAGGGGGCAATGAGCAGTTCTTC.

The rearrangement uses TRBV12-5 and TRBJ2-6, with D possibly TRBD1 on 6 matching bases. Trimming cost V 4 bases and J 1 base, with 14 bases left between them. The CDR3 loop spans 17 amino acids. In germline, CDR1 is LGHNT, CDR2 FRNRAP. CDR3 DNA: TGTGCTAGTGGTTCCGACAGGAAAGGTTCTGGGGCCAACGTCCTGACTTTC. This sequence encodes CASGSDRKGSGANVLTF.

The chain has TRBV10-3 and TRBJ1-1; the D gene is possibly TRBD1 (5 bases). V was pared by 10 bases and J by 1 base, with 13 bases between. This CDR3 spans 13 amino acids. Germline-derived CDR1 and CDR2 are ENHRY and SYGVKD. CDR3 sequence (DNA): TGTGCCACGTCCAGGGAGGGGAACACTGAAGCTTTCTTT. This gives the protein CATSREGNTEAFF.

The chain carries TRBV7-2 and TRBJ2-3; 13 nucleotides agree with TRBD2. The CDR3 extends over 16 amino acids. The ends lost 6 bases at V and 6 bases at J; junction bases unmatched: 9. Germline CDR1 and CDR2: SGHTA and FQGNSA. CDR3 sequence (DNA): TGTGCCAGCAGTTTACCGGGACTAGCGGGATTGGATACGCAGTATTTT. Protein sequence: CASSLPGLAGLDTQYF.

A single count supports this clone. The J gene is TRBJ2-1, the V gene TRBV19, with 13 bases aligning to TRBD2. Germline V CDR1 and CDR2: LNHDA, SQIVND (reference sequence). This CDR3 has 13 amino acids. Losses at the gene ends were 8 bases for V and 8 bases for J; bases not matched to a gene: 3. DNA for the CDR3: TGTGCCAGTGCACTAGCGGGAGGGGATGAGCAGTTCTTC. It specifies CASALAGGDEQFF.

The chain joins TRBV24-1 to TRBJ1-5, with D uncertain. There are 13 residues in the CDR3. Germline V gene lookup returns CDR1 KGHDR and CDR2 SFDVKD. V was pared by 1 base and J by 4 bases, with 4 bases between. The CDR3 here is CATSDFGNQPQHF. DNA for the CDR3: TGTGCCACCAGTGATTTCGGGAATCAGCCCCAGCATTTT.

The chain has TRBV18 and TRBJ2-7; 8 positions match TRBD1. The V gene end was trimmed by 3 bases and the J gene end by 6 bases; junction bases not matched to a gene: 4. This CDR3 spans 13 amino acids. Germline-derived CDR1 and CDR2 are KGHSH and LQKENI. CDR3 residues: CASSPLDRVEQYF. The CDR3 coding sequence is TGTGCCAGCTCACCGTTGGACAGGGTCGAGCAGTACTTC.